Below are 9 T cell receptor beta chains sequenced from a single sample in a study of blood T cells in healthy people across ages. Combining a sample-barcoded 5' primer with a J-beta primer mix, a second PCR ran for 7 to 11 cycles. Using its own MiXCR run on the 5' RACE reads, TCRdb lists one record per CDR3 protein. Here the sample spans about 1.5 million distinct CDR3 sequences, roughly 43% being singletons. Sequenced input: blood. All receptors come from a woman between 18 and 29 years old in good health.

This clonotype was recorded once. This chain's CDR3 is CASSSRGVGTEAFF. Written as DNA, the CDR3 is TGTGCCAGCAGTTCGAGGGGGGTGGGCACTGAAGCTTTCTTT. This chain uses TRBV6-5 with TRBJ1-1, with a weak D call TRBD1 (6 bases). Trimming removed 4 bases from V and 4 bases from J, with 13 bases in between. In germline, CDR1 is MNHEY, CDR2 SVGAGI. The length of the CDR3 is 14 residues.

This clonotype was seen only a few times. The chain is built from TRBV18 and TRBJ2-5; 7 bases fit TRBD2. This CDR3 has 15 residues. The germline CDR1 and CDR2 sequences are KGHSH and LQKENI. V was pared by 2 bases and J by 1 base, with 4 bases of the junction left unmatched. CDR3 residues: CASSPGRGFQETQYF. The CDR3 DNA follows: TGTGCCAGCTCACCAGGGAGGGGTTTCCAAGAGACCCAGTACTTC.

The chain employs TRBV29-1 and TRBJ1-1; maybe TRBD1 (6 bases). This CDR3 spans 11 amino acids. V lost 7 bases, J lost 9 bases, and 15 bases lay in between. Germline loops: CDR1 SQVTM, CDR2 ANQGSEA. The DNA for the CDR3 is TGCAGCGGCTTCGACGACAGGCAAGCTTTCTTT. It codes for CSGFDDRQAFF.

The chain employs TRBV10-3 and TRBJ2-7; 9 nucleotides align to TRBD2. Unmatched junction bases numbered 9, after V lost 10 bases and J lost 2 bases. The CDR3 is 14 amino acids. The germline V gene has CDR1 ENHRY and CDR2 SYGVKD. CDR3 coding DNA: TGTGCCACCTCGGTAGAGCGGGAGGCCTACGAGCAGTACTTC. Translated: CATSVEREAYEQYF.

This sequence joins TRBV28 and TRBJ2-1; 7 nucleotides match TRBD1. This CDR3 spans 15 amino acids. Germline V gene data show CDR1 as MDHEN and CDR2 as SYDVKM. The junction had 6 bases not matched to a gene; V was cut back by 5 bases and J by 2 bases. The CDR3, as DNA: TGTGCCAGCAGTCTCGACAGGGTGGCCTACAATGAGCAGTTCTTC. It encodes CASSLDRVAYNEQFF.

The J gene is TRBJ2-1, the V gene TRBV11-2; 7 positions match TRBD2. Germline CDR1 SGHAT, CDR2 FQNNGV. The junction had 12 bases not matched to a gene; V was cut back by 5 bases and J by 2 bases. This CDR3 contains 17 residues. CDR3: CASSPTRRAGTYNEQFF. The CDR3 DNA reads TGTGCCAGCAGCCCGACCAGGAGAGCGGGGACCTACAATGAGCAGTTCTTC.

Many counts were recorded for this clonotype. CDR3 bases: TGCAGTGCTAGCAGTCCAGGGGGGAAATATAGCAATCAGCCCCAGCATTTT. Translation gives CSASSPGGKYSNQPQHF. V gene TRBV20-1 combines with J gene TRBJ1-5, with 7 bases aligning to TRBD1. Germline V gives CDR1 DFQATT, CDR2 SNEGSKA (reference sequence). The CDR3 consists of 17 residues. J was trimmed by 0 bases and V by 3 bases; bases with no gene match: 11.

The chain couples TRBV5-1 to TRBJ2-7; 7 bases fit TRBD1. Unmatched junction bases numbered 7, after V lost 5 bases and J lost 8 bases. The CDR3 spans 12 residues. Germline V gene data show CDR1 as SGHRS and CDR2 as YFSETQ. The CDR3 sequence: CASREPTGKQYF. As DNA, the CDR3 is TGCGCCAGCAGGGAGCCGACAGGGAAGCAGTACTTC.

The V call is TRBV25-1, the J call TRBJ2-1; 7 bases match TRBD1. The J segment lost 0 bases and the V segment lost 10 bases, leaving 6 bases of the junction unmatched. This CDR3 is built from 14 residues. CDR1 MGHDK and CDR2 SYGVNS come from the germline V gene. CDR3 nucleotides: TGTGCCACCGTCGGGACAGACTCCTACAATGAGCAGTTCTTC. Its translation: CATVGTDSYNEQFF.